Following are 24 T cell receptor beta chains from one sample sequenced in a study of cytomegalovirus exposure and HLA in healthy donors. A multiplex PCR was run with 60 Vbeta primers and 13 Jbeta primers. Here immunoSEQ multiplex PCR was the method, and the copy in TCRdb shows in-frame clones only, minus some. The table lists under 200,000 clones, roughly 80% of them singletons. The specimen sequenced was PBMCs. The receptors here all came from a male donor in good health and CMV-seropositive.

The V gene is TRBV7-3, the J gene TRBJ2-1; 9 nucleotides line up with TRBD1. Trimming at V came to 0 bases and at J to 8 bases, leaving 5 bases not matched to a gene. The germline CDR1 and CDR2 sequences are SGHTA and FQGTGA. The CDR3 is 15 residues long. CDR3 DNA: TGTGCCAGCAGCTTAACCGGGGACAGGGTGCATGAGCAGTTCTTC. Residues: CASSLTGDRVHEQFF.

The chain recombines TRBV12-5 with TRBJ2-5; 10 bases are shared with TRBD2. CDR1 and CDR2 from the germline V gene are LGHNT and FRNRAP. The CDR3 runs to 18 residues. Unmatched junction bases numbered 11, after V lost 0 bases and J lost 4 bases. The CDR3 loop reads CASGLVRASGSPGETQYF. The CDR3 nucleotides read TGTGCTAGTGGTTTGGTAAGGGCTAGCGGGAGCCCCGGAGAGACCCAGTACTTC. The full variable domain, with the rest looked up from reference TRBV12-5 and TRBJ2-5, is DARVTQTPRHKVTEMGQEVTMRCQPILGHNTVFWYRQTMMQGLELLAYFRNRAPLDDSGMPKDRFSAEMPDATLATLKIQPSEPRDSAVYFCASGLVRASGSPGETQYFGPGTRLLVL.

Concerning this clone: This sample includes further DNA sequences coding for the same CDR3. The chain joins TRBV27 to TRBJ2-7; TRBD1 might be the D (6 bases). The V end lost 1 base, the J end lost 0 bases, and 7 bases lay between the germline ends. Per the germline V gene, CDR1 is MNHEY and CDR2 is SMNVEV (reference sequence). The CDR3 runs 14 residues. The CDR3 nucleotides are TGTGCCAGCAGTTTATGGGGGCCCTCCTACGAGCAGTACTTC. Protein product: CASSLWGPSYEQYF.

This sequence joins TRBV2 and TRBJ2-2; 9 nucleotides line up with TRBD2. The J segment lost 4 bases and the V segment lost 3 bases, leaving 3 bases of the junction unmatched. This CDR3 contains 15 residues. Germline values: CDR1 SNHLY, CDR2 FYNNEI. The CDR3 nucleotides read TGTGCCAGCAGTGAGGGACTAGCCGGCACCGGGGAGCTGTTTTTT. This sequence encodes CASSEGLAGTGELFF.

CDR3 amino acids: CSVVLGQGAGQPQHF. Here the CDR3 DNA reads TGCAGCGTAGTCCTGGGACAGGGGGCTGGACAGCCCCAGCATTTT. The genes are TRBV29-1 and TRBJ1-5, with 12 nucleotides matching TRBD1. Germline V gene lookup returns CDR1 SQVTM and CDR2 ANQGSEA. CDR3 length equals 15 residues. With 6 bases clipped from V and 7 bases from J, the junction kept 10 bases outside the gene matches. Full variable domain (missing parts from reference TRBV29-1 and TRBJ1-5): SAVISQKPSRDICQRGTSLTIQCQVDSQVTMMFWYRQQPGQSLTLIATANQGSEATYESGFVIDKFPISRPNLTFSTLTVSNMSPEDSSIYLCSVVLGQGAGQPQHFGDGTRLSIL.

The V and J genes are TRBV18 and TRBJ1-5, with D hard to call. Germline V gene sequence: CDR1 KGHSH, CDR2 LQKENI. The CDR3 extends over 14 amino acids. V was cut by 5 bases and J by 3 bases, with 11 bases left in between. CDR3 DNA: TGTGCCAGCTCATGGCACAGCATCAATCAGCCCCAGCATTTT. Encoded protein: CASSWHSINQPQHF.

The CDR3 loop is CASSFHSGNYEQYF. The CDR3 DNA reads TGTGCCAGCAGCTTCCATAGCGGGAACTACGAGCAGTACTTC. The chain links TRBV7-2 to TRBJ2-7; TRBD2 agrees at 8 bases. The CDR3 consists of 14 residues. The V segment lost 3 bases and the J segment 3 bases; nucleotides outside the gene matches: 4. Looked up from germline, CDR1 is SGHTA and CDR2 is FQGNSA.

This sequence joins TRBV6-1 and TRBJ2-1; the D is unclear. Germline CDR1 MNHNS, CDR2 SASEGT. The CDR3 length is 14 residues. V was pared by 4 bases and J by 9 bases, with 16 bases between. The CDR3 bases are TGTGCCAGCAGTGTTTCTAGTCGGGTGGGTGAGCAGTTCTTC. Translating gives CASSVSSRVGEQFF.

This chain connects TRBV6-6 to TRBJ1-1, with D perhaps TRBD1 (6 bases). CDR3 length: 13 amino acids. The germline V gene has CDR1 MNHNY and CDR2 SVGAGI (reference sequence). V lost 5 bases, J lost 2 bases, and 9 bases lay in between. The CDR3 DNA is TGTGCCAGCAGTCGCAGGGGAAACACTGAAGCTTTCTTT. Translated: CASSRRGNTEAFF.

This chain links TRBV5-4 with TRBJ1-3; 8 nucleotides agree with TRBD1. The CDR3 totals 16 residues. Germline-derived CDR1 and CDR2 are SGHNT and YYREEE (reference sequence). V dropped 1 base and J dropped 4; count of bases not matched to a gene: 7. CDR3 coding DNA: TGTGCCAGCAGCTTGCAGCAGGGGGCGCGCGGAAACACCATATATTTT. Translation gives CASSLQQGARGNTIYF.

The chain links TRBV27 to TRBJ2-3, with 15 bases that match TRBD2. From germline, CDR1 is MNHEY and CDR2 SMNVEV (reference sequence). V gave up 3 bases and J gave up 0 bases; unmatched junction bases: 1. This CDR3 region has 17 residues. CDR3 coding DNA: TGTGCCAGCAGTTTCGGACTAGCGGGAGGGAGCACAGATACGCAGTATTTT. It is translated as CASSFGLAGGSTDTQYF.

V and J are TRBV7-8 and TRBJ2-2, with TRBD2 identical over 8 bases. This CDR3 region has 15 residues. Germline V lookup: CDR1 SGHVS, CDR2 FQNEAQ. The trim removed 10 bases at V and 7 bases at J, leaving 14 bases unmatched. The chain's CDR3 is CATSGPAGVGGELFF. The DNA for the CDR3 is TGTGCCACCTCGGGGCCAGCGGGAGTTGGCGGGGAGCTGTTTTTT.

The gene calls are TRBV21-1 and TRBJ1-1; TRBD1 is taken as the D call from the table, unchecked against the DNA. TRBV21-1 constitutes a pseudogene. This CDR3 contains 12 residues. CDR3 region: CASGDSGTEAFF. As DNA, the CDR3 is TGTGCCAGTGGGGACAGCGGCACTGAAGCTTTCTTT.

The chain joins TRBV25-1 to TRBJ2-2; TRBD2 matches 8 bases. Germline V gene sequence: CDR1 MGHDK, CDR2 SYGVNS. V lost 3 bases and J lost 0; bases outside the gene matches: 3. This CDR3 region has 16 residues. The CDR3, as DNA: TGTGCCAGCAGTGACCCGACTAGCGCGAACACCGGGGAGCTGTTTTTT. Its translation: CASSDPTSANTGELFF.

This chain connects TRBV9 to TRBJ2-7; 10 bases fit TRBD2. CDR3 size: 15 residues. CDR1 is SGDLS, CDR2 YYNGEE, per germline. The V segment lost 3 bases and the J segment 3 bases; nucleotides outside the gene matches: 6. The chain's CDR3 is CASSDTLAGDYEQYF. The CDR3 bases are TGTGCCAGCAGCGACACTCTAGCGGGAGACTACGAGCAGTACTTC.

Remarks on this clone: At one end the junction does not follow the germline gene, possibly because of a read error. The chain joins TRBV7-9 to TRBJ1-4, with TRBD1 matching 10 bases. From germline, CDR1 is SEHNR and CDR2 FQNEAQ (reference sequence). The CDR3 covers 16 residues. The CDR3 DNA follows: TGTTCCAGCAGCCAACCGCCGGGACAGGGGTTTGAAAAACTGTTTTTT. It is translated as CSSSQPPGQGFEKLFF. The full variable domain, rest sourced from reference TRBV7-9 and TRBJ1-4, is DTGVSQNPRHKITKRGQNVTFRCDPISEHNRLYWYRQTLGQGPEFLTYFQNEAQLEKSRLLSDRFSAERPKGSFSTLEIQRTEQGDSAMYLCSSSQPPGQGFEKLFFGSGTQLSVL.

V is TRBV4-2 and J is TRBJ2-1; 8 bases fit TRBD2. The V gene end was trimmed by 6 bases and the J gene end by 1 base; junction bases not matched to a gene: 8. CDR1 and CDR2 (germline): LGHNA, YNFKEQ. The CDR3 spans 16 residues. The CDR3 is CASSLNSGASYNEQFF. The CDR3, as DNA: TGTGCCAGCAGTCTAAATAGCGGGGCGTCCTACAATGAGCAGTTCTTC.

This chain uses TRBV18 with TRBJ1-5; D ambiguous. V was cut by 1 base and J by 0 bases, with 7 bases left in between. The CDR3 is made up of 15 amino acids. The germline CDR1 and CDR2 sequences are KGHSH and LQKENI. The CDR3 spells CASSPQQHSNQPQHF. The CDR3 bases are TGTGCCAGCTCACCACAACAGCATAGCAATCAGCCCCAGCATTTT.

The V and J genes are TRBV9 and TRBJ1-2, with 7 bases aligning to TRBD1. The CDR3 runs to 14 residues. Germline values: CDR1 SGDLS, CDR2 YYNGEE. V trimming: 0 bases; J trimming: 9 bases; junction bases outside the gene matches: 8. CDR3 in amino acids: CASSVGSGQSSYTF. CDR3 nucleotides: TGTGCCAGCAGCGTAGGGTCGGGACAGTCAAGCTACACCTTC.

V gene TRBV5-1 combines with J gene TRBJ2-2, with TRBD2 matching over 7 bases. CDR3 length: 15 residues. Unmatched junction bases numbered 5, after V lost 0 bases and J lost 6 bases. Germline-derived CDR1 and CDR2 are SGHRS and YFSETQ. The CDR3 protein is CASSLDAGRAGELFF. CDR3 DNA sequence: TGCGCCAGCAGCTTGGATGCAGGGAGGGCCGGGGAGCTGTTTTTT.

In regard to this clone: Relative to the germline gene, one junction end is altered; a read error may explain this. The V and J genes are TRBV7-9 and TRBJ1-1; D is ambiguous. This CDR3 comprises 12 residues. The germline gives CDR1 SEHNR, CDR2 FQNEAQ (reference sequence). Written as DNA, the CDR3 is TGTTCCAGCAGCGTGGGCAGCCAATCAGCTTTCTTT. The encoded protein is CSSSVGSQSAFF. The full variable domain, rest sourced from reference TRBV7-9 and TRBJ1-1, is DTGVSQNPRHKITKRGQNVTFRCDPISEHNRLYWYRQTLGQGPEFLTYFQNEAQLEKSRLLSDRFSAERPKGSFSTLEIQRTEQGDSAMYLCSSSVGSQSAFFGQGTRLTVV.

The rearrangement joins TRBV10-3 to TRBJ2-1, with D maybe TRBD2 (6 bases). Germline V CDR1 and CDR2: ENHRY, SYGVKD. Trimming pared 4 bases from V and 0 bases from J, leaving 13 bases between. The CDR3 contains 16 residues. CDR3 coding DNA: TGTGCCATCAGTGGATCTCCGGACTACTCCTACAATGAGCAGTTCTTC. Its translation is CAISGSPDYSYNEQFF.

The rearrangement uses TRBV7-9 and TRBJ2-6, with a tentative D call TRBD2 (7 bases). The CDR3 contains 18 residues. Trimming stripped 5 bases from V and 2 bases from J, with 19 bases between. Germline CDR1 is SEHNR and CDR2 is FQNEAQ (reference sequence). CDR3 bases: TGTGCCAGCAGCCCAGTGGGGGGGCGGGTGGCTGGGGCCAACGTCCTGACTTTC. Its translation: CASSPVGGRVAGANVLTF.

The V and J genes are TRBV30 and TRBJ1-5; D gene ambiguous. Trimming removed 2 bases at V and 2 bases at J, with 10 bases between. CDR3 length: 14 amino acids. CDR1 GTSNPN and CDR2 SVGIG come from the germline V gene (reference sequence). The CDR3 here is CAWSRLAGNQPQHF. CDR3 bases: TGTGCCTGGAGTCGCTTGGCGGGCAATCAGCCCCAGCATTTT.